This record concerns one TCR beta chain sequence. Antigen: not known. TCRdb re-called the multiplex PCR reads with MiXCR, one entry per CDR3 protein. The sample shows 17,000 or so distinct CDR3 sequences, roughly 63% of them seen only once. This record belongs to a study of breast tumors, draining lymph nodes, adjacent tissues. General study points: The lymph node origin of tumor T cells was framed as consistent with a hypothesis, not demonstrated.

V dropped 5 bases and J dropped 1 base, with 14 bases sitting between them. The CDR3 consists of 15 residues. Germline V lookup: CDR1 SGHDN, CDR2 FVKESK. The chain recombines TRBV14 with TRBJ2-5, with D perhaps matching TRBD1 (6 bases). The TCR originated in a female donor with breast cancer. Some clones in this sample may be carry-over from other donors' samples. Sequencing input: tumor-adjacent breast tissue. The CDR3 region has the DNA TGTGCCAGCAGCTATCGCCAGGGGTTCCAAGAGACCCAGTACTTC. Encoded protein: CASSYRQGFQETQYF.